Listed here are 22 T cell receptor beta chains from one sample, sequenced in a study of blood T cells in healthy people across ages. Primed by a sample-barcoded 5' primer and a J-beta primer mix, a second PCR proceeded for roughly 7 to 11 cycles. TCRdb redid the calling of the 5' RACE reads with MiXCR, one entry per CDR3 protein. In the table there are hundreds of thousands of distinct CDR3 sequences, approximately 25% of which are singletons. These data are also associated with another study on T cells of mothers and their children.

The specimen sequenced was blood. These receptors all stem from a boy aged 5-17 years in good health.

Ten or more counts support this clonotype. The V and J genes are TRBV9 and TRBJ2-6, with D unresolved. The V end was cut by 3 bases, the J end by 0 bases, with 1 base between. In germline, CDR1 is SGDLS, CDR2 YYNGEE. This CDR3 is 13 amino acids long. CDR3 sequence (DNA): TGTGCCAGCAGCGCCTCTGGGGCCAACGTCCTGACTTTC. It translates to CASSASGANVLTF.

This clonotype was counted between two and nine times. The CDR3 sequence is CASSQMGLLFF. CDR3 coding DNA: TGTGCCAGCAGCCAAATGGGGTTACTGTTTTTT. The chain combines TRBV3-1 with TRBJ1-4; D not resolved. CDR1 is LGHDT, CDR2 YNNKEL, per germline (reference sequence). The CDR3 contains 11 residues. Trimming stripped 2 bases from V and 13 bases from J, with 8 bases between.

The chain recombines TRBV19 with TRBJ2-3; no definite D call. Germline lookup yields CDR1 LNHDA and CDR2 SQIVND (reference sequence). V lost 5 bases to trimming and J lost 6 bases, with 9 bases between them. The CDR3 runs 12 residues. The CDR3 sequence: CASSFMTDTQYF. For the CDR3, the DNA is TGTGCCAGTAGTTTCATGACGGATACGCAGTATTTT.

The V and J genes are TRBV7-9 and TRBJ2-3, with 11 nucleotides matching TRBD2. Trimming removed 4 bases from V and 6 bases from J; junction bases left unmatched: 9. This CDR3 has 16 residues. CDR1 and CDR2 (germline): SEHNR, FQNEAQ (reference sequence). The CDR3 DNA sequence: TGTGCCAGCAGCTCGGCCGGGACTAGCGGTAGGGATACGCAGTATTTT. Translating it yields CASSSAGTSGRDTQYF.

Only a few counts were recorded for this clonotype. The V call is TRBV20-1, the J call TRBJ2-3; 14 bases agree with TRBD2. V dropped 5 bases and J dropped 4; count of bases not matched to a gene: 8. Germline CDR1 is DFQATT and CDR2 is SNEGSKA (reference sequence). The CDR3 loop spans 16 amino acids. CDR3 coding DNA: TGCAGTGCTCCTAGGACTAGCGGGGGGACCTCAGATACGCAGTATTTT. This encodes CSAPRTSGGTSDTQYF.

J is TRBJ1-5 and V is TRBV28; D unresolved. Trimming shortened V by 6 bases and J by 5 bases, and 11 bases separated the two germline ends. Germline V gene lookup returns CDR1 MDHEN and CDR2 SYDVKM. The CDR3 runs 13 residues. CDR3 amino acids: CASRDTYDQPQHF. Written as DNA, the CDR3 is TGTGCCAGCAGGGATACGTATGATCAGCCCCAGCATTTT.

This clonotype was detected only once. V is TRBV2 and J is TRBJ2-3, with 8 bases fitting TRBD1. J gave up 2 bases and V 0 bases, and 13 bases lay outside the gene matches. CDR3 length: 19 residues. The germline V gene encodes CDR1 SNHLY and CDR2 FYNNEI. The chain's CDR3 is CASSEALAGTGEYTDTQYF. CDR3 sequence (DNA): TGTGCCAGCAGTGAAGCTCTTGCCGGGACAGGAGAATACACAGATACGCAGTATTTT.

The chain is built from TRBV3-1 and TRBJ2-1; TRBD2 aligns across 11 bases. V lost 0 bases, J lost 8 bases, and 6 bases stayed unmatched. Germline V gene sequence: CDR1 LGHDT, CDR2 YNNKEL (reference sequence). The CDR3 contains 16 residues. For the CDR3, the DNA is TGTGCCAGCAGCCAAGATACTAGCGGGAGTCCGGATGAGCAGTTCTTC. Translated, it gives CASSQDTSGSPDEQFF.

This clonotype was picked up a small number of times. CDR3 protein: CSVNIAGGAETQYF. Here the CDR3 DNA reads TGCAGCGTCAATATAGCGGGAGGGGCCGAGACCCAGTACTTC. The chain links TRBV29-1 to TRBJ2-5, with 11 bases aligning to TRBD2. After removal of 6 bases from V and 5 bases from J, the junction contained 8 bases not matched to a gene. The CDR3 loop spans 14 amino acids. In germline, CDR1 is SQVTM, CDR2 ANQGSEA.

This clonotype was recorded a few times. V usage is TRBV29-1 and J usage is TRBJ2-1; D is undetermined. Trimming pared 4 bases from V and 10 bases from J, leaving 14 bases between. Germline CDR1 and CDR2: SQVTM and ANQGSEA. The CDR3 runs to 12 residues. CDR3 coding DNA: TGCAGCGTTGTATCGGTTGCCGCCGAGCAGTTCTTC. Protein sequence: CSVVSVAAEQFF.

This rearrangement joins TRBV14 to TRBJ2-7; TRBD1 matches at 7 bases. Germline lookup yields CDR1 SGHDN and CDR2 FVKESK. J gave up 3 bases and V 4 bases, and 9 bases lay outside the gene matches. The CDR3 is 15 amino acids. The CDR3 is CASSRLGTALYEQYF. The DNA for the CDR3 is TGTGCCAGCAGCCGCCTTGGGACAGCCCTCTACGAGCAGTACTTC.

V usage is TRBV18 and J usage is TRBJ1-1; a weak D match, TRBD1 (5 bases). Deletions cut 3 bases from V and 11 bases from J, with 19 bases between. CDR3 length equals 14 residues. From germline, CDR1 is KGHSH and CDR2 LQKENI. The CDR3 sequence: CASSPAGGTSAAFF. CDR3 DNA: TGTGCCAGCTCACCGGCCGGGGGAACGTCTGCGGCTTTCTTT.

This clonotype occurred many times. V is TRBV6-1 and J is TRBJ2-7; 11 bases match TRBD2. The CDR3 spans 15 residues. Trimming removed 5 bases from V and 2 bases from J; junction bases left unmatched: 5. Germline CDR1 MNHNS, CDR2 SASEGT. CDR3 sequence: CASSYGTSGTYEQYF. The CDR3 DNA reads TGTGCCAGCAGTTACGGGACTAGCGGAACCTACGAGCAGTACTTC.

This rearrangement joins TRBV18 to TRBJ1-4; 9 positions match TRBD1. The V gene's germline CDR1 is KGHSH and CDR2 LQKENI. This CDR3 has 15 amino acids. V shed 3 bases, J shed 5 bases, and the junction held 4 bases outside the gene matches. Here the CDR3 DNA reads TGTGCCAGCTCACCGGGGACAGGGAAAAATGAAAAACTGTTTTTT. Amino acids: CASSPGTGKNEKLFF.

This clonotype was observed a few times. The junction and the germline gene differ at one end; a read error may be behind it. The chain recombines TRBV28 with TRBJ2-2; 7 positions agree with TRBD2. The CDR3 covers 16 residues. Germline V gene lookup returns CDR1 MDHEN and CDR2 SYDVKM. CDR3 sequence: CASRPSGKVGTGEPFF. CDR3 in DNA: TGTGCCAGCAGGCCTAGCGGAAAAGTAGGCACCGGGGAGCCGTTTTTT.

This chain uses TRBV7-9 with TRBJ1-1; no definite D call. CDR1 is SEHNR, CDR2 FQNEAQ, per germline (reference sequence). V was trimmed by 0 bases and J by 1 base, leaving 6 bases between them. The CDR3 sequence is 14 residues long. The CDR3: CASSLAPGNTEAFF. The CDR3 coding sequence is TGTGCCAGCAGCTTAGCTCCGGGGAACACTGAAGCTTTCTTT. The full variable domain, rest sourced from reference TRBV7-9 and TRBJ1-1, is DTGVSQNPRHKITKRGQNVTFRCDPISEHNRLYWYRQTLGQGPEFLTYFQNEAQLEKSRLLSDRFSAERPKGSFSTLEIQRTEQGDSAMYLCASSLAPGNTEAFFGQGTRLTVV.

This clonotype was counted a few times. The CDR3 DNA reads TGCAGTGCTAGCGCCAGGGTCTATGGCTACACCTTC. It encodes CSASARVYGYTF. The V gene is TRBV20-1, the J gene TRBJ1-2; D possibly corresponds to TRBD1 (5 bases). V was cut by 3 bases and J by 4 bases, with 9 bases left in between. Looked up from germline, CDR1 is DFQATT and CDR2 is SNEGSKA (reference sequence). The CDR3 totals 12 residues.

This clonotype was recorded a few times. The V gene is TRBV7-2, the J gene TRBJ2-5; no firm D call. The CDR3 length is 14 residues. Germline CDR1 is SGHTA and CDR2 is FQGNSA. V lost 1 base and J 3 bases, leaving 9 bases between the germline ends. CDR3: CASSLVSSKETQYF. DNA of the CDR3: TGTGCCAGCAGCTTAGTTTCTAGTAAAGAGACCCAGTACTTC.

This clonotype occurred a few times. V gene TRBV29-1 combines with J gene TRBJ1-1; D gene uncertain. CDR1 and CDR2 from the germline V gene are SQVTM and ANQGSEA. Trimming cost V 6 bases and J 1 base, with 9 bases left between them. The CDR3 covers 12 residues. The CDR3, as DNA: TGCAGCGTGATGGACGCGAACACTGAAGCTTTCTTT. Encoded protein: CSVMDANTEAFF.

This chain uses TRBV5-6 with TRBJ2-5; D ambiguous. The DNA end is a closer match to TRBJ2-7, so the J assignment may be wrong. Germline CDR1 reads SGHDT; CDR2 reads YYEEEE. There are 14 residues in the CDR3. Written as DNA, the CDR3 is TGTGCCAGCAGCCTAAGGACCCACTCCTACGAGCAGTACTTC. Protein sequence: CASSLRTHSYEQYF.

This clonotype has just a few counts. The chain links TRBV12-3 or TRBV12-4 to TRBJ1-2; 8 nucleotides line up with TRBD1. The CDR3 has 13 residues. Unmatched junction bases numbered 7, after V lost 6 bases and J lost 7 bases. The CDR3 sequence is CASRSTGAGGYTF. CDR3 sequence (DNA): TGTGCCAGCAGGTCGACAGGGGCGGGTGGCTACACCTTC.

This clonotype was counted only a few times. The chain is built from TRBV7-2 and TRBJ2-1; weak D call: TRBD2 (5 bases). Germline CDR1 and CDR2: SGHTA and FQGNSA. The CDR3 is 14 amino acids. V lost 5 bases and J lost 8, with 16 bases in between. The CDR3 DNA reads TGTGCCAGCAGCACCCCTAGCACTACACATGAGCAGTTCTTC. Protein: CASSTPSTTHEQFF.